This entry lists 2 T cell receptor beta chains sequenced from one sample in a study of STAT3 mutations in large granular lymphocyte leukemia. Measured with immunoSEQ multiplex PCR; TCRdb has only the in-frame clones, and not every one. The sample holds 25,000 to 30,000 clones, over 60% seen once. Findings and caveats of the study: Every T-cell large granular lymphocyte leukemia patient had at least one immunodominant TCR beta clonotype.

Antigens for these TCRs are unknown. What was sequenced was peripheral blood mononuclear cells. These receptors came from a woman between 45 and 65 years old with T-cell large granular lymphocyte leukemia. Some clones in this sample may be carry-over from other donors' samples.

The sample holds a few counts of this clone. The chain combines TRBV28 with TRBJ2-1; tentatively, D is TRBD1 (6 bases). CDR3 length: 15 residues. Trimming took 3 bases from V and 8 from J, leaving 17 bases between them. Germline V CDR1 and CDR2: MDHEN, SYDVKM. The CDR3 loop reads CASSLVGGEVYEQFF. CDR3 DNA: TGTGCCAGCAGTTTGGTTGGGGGCGAGGTCTATGAGCAGTTCTTC.

V and J are TRBV5-1 and TRBJ2-2, with D maybe TRBD2 (5 bases). Between the trimmed V and J ends, which lost 7 bases and 4 bases, there was a span of 14 bases. CDR3 length equals 14 residues. Looked up from germline, CDR1 is SGHRS and CDR2 is YFSETQ. As DNA, the CDR3 is TGCGCCAGCTTCGATAGCGCGTTCACCGGGGAGCTGTTTTTT. Translation: CASFDSAFTGELFF.